The clone carrying this T cell receptor beta chain appeared a single time. The same CDR3 is also encoded by other DNA sequences in this sample. Trimming pared 0 bases from V and 4 bases from J, leaving 7 bases between. CDR1 and CDR2 from the germline V gene are GTSNPN and SVGIG (reference sequence). The CDR3 extends over 13 amino acids. The sample belongs to a study of blood T cell repertoires in COVID-19. Study summary: COVID-19 samples, acute and convalescent, were from the United States, Italy and Spain. PBMCs, B-cell-depleted T cells, or T cells were the source of the cDNA or gDNA that made up the material.

Authors' analysis steps: How many nucleated cells were present was estimated from reference gene primer amplification. Some clones are missing from TCRdb's copy, which holds only in-frame ones; the method was immunoSEQ multiplex PCR. That table is the source of V, J and clone size, and D and trimming were worked out from the DNA. Here the sample spans approximately 230,000 clones, about 88% being singletons. The source of this sequence is a woman between 35 and 50 years old who had recovered from COVID-19. Sequencing was performed on peripheral blood. The chain links TRBV30 to TRBJ1-5; D might be TRBD1 (5 bases). DNA for the CDR3: TGTGCCTGGAGTGTTCGGGGGAATCAGCCCCAGCATTTT. Protein: CAWSVRGNQPQHF.